Described below is a single T cell receptor beta chain sequence and its context. Its antigen is undetermined. The germline V gene has CDR1 WSHSY and CDR2 SAAADI. There are 15 residues in the CDR3. The V and J ends lost 3 bases and 9 bases, in that order; junction bases with no gene match: 7. TCRdb keeps only in-frame clones here, not all; method: immunoSEQ multiplex PCR. The top ten hold less than 5.5% of the sample, which has roughly 80,000 clones, around nine tenths seen once. The sample originates from a study of T cell responses to AZD1222 COVID-19 vaccine. Notes on the study in general: Repertoires in all cases were sampled only once the peak T cell response had passed. At 160-218 and 743-854, vaccine-associated CD4 TCRs were dominant, and they spanned spike. The donors showed a predominance of white British ancestry and of females, with possible underestimation of clonal diversity.

Sequencing used peripheral blood, obtained on day 0 of MenACWY control vaccination. This clonotype was sampled from an adult in good health. The chain has TRBV10-2 and TRBJ2-7; 14 nucleotides align to TRBD2. CDR3 DNA sequence: TGCGCCAGCAGTGATGCCGGGACTAGCGGGAGTGCGCAGTACTTC. Its translation is CASSDAGTSGSAQYF.